This entry describes one TCR beta chain. Antigen: not known. The rectum was sampled with one to two pinch biopsies at colonoscopy. The data stem from a study of pediatric ulcerative colitis. Whole-study findings and limits: In rectum, acute severe colitis had expanded clones and less diversity. Blood-rectal clonal overlap within each person was significantly higher in ulcerative colitis patients than controls.

TCRdb's copy holds only in-frame clones and misses some; the assay was immunoSEQ multiplex PCR. This sample carries tens of thousands of clones, 60% to 75% of them seen once, and the ten largest clones take around 0.76%. The clonotype comes from a boy aged 10-17 years with moderate ulcerative colitis. Sequencing was done on a sample of gut tissue.

CDR3 bases: TGTGCCAGCAGTTCAATAGGGGGAGGGCGTGGCACAGATACGCAGTATTTT. Translating it yields CASSSIGGGRGTDTQYF. The chain is built from TRBV28 and TRBJ2-3; TRBD2 might be the D (7 bases). V was shortened by 4 bases and J by 1 base, with 18 bases between the two germline ends. This CDR3 has 17 amino acids. The germline CDR1 and CDR2 sequences are MDHEN and SYDVKM.